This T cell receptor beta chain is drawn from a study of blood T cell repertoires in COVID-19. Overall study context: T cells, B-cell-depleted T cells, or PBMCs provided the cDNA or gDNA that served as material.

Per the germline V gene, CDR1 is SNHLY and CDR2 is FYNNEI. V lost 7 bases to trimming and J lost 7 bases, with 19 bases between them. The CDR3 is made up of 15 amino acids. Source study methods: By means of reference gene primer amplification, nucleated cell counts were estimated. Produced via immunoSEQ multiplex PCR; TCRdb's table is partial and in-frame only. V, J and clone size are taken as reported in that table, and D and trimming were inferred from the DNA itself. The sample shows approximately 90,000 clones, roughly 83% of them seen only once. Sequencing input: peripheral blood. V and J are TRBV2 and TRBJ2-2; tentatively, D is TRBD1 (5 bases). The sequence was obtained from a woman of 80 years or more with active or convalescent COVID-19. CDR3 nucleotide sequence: TGTGCCAGCACCCCCACGGGTTCTCAGGGCGGGGAGCTGTTTTTT. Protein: CASTPTGSQGGELFF.